Below, 18 T cell receptor beta chains from the same sample are listed, as sequenced in a study of blood T cell repertoires in COVID-19. Libraries were prepared by immunoSEQ multiplex PCR; TCRdb keeps only in-frame clonotypes and omits some of them. The sample carries approximately 300,000 clones, 80% to 90% recorded once. Sequencing was performed on PBMCs or T cells enriched from blood (not recorded which). Receptors originate from a woman between 18 and 29 years old who had recovered from COVID-19.

The chain combines TRBV10-2 with TRBJ2-1; D unclear. V was clipped by 2 bases and J by 3 bases, with 17 bases between them. The CDR3 has 17 amino acids. CDR1 and CDR2 (germline): WSHSY, SAAADI. The CDR3 loop is CASSEVFGGPLYNEQFF. The CDR3 bases are TGCGCCAGCAGTGAGGTGTTTGGTGGGCCTCTCTACAATGAGCAGTTCTTC.

J is TRBJ2-5 and V is TRBV5-4, with TRBD2 matching 7 bases. Looked up from germline, CDR1 is SGHNT and CDR2 is YYREEE (reference sequence). This CDR3 comprises 16 residues. V lost 1 base to trimming and J lost 5 bases; unmatched junction nucleotides: 11. CDR3 amino acids: CASSLSTSILIETQYF. CDR3 nucleotide sequence: TGTGCCAGCAGCTTGTCGACTAGCATATTGATCGAGACCCAGTACTTC.

The chain combines TRBV12-3 or TRBV12-4 with TRBJ1-2; TRBD1 is a possible D gene (5 bases). V lost 6 bases and J 4 bases, leaving 12 bases between the germline ends. The CDR3 totals 13 residues. For the CDR3, the DNA is TGTGCCAGCAGACCTGACAGCCTCTATGGCTACACCTTC. It yields the protein CASRPDSLYGYTF.

The chain recombines TRBV29-1 with TRBJ2-5, with TRBD1 as a possible D gene (6 bases). The V end lost 7 bases, the J end lost 1 base, and 16 bases lay between the germline ends. Germline V CDR1 and CDR2: SQVTM, ANQGSEA. The length of the CDR3 is 14 residues. The CDR3 spells CSANGNRAQETQYF. Here the CDR3 DNA reads TGCAGCGCGAATGGTAACAGGGCCCAAGAGACCCAGTACTTC. The variable domain in full, completed from reference TRBV29-1 and TRBJ2-5, reads SAVISQKPSRDICQRGTSLTIQCQVDSQVTMMFWYRQQPGQSLTLIATANQGSEATYESGFVIDKFPISRPNLTFSTLTVSNMSPEDSSIYLCSANGNRAQETQYFGPGTRLLVL.

V is TRBV4-1 and J is TRBJ2-5; 9 positions agree with TRBD2. The trim removed 0 bases at V and 5 bases at J, leaving 13 bases unmatched. CDR1 is MGHRA, CDR2 YSYEKL, per germline. This CDR3 region has 18 residues. CDR3 DNA sequence: TGCGCCAGCAGCCAAGATCCTAGCGGGGTGGTTGGTCTCGAGACCCAGTACTTC. Translated: CASSQDPSGVVGLETQYF.

This clone was seen a single time. The chain combines TRBV11-2 with TRBJ2-7; D unclear. V was cut by 4 bases and J by 4 bases, with 5 bases left in between. Per germline, CDR1 SGHAT and CDR2 FQNNGV. This CDR3 spans 11 amino acids. CDR3 amino acids: CASSYGYEQYF. DNA for the CDR3: TGTGCCAGCAGCTACGGTTACGAGCAGTACTTC. The full variable domain, rest sourced from reference TRBV11-2 and TRBJ2-7, is EAGVAQSPRYKIIEKRQSVAFWCNPISGHATLYWYQQILGQGPKLLIQFQNNGVVDDSQLPKDRFSAERLKGVDSTLKIQPAKLEDSAVYLCASSYGYEQYFGPGTRLTVT.

J is TRBJ2-5 and V is TRBV7-6; 11 bases align to TRBD2. CDR3 length: 16 amino acids. After removal of 3 bases from V and 5 bases from J, the junction contained 8 bases not matched to a gene. Germline V lookup: CDR1 SGHVS, CDR2 FNYEAQ. CDR3 sequence: CASSFNPSGGRETQYF. DNA for the CDR3: TGTGCCAGCAGCTTCAACCCTAGCGGGGGGCGGGAGACCCAGTACTTC. The full variable domain, completed using reference TRBV7-6 and TRBJ2-5, is GAGVSQSPRYKVTKRGQDVALRCDPISGHVSLYWYRQALGQGPEFLTYFNYEAQQDKSGLPNDRFSAERPEGSISTLTIQRTEQRDSAMYRCASSFNPSGGRETQYFGPGTRLLVL.

This clone was counted between two and nine times. The chain combines TRBV2 with TRBJ1-2; D call uncertain. This CDR3 contains 12 residues. V lost 6 bases and J lost 8, with 13 bases in between. The germline V gene has CDR1 SNHLY and CDR2 FYNNEI. The CDR3 region is CASSLMIQGYTF. For the CDR3, the DNA is TGTGCCAGCAGCCTTATGATCCAGGGCTACACCTTC.

The J gene is TRBJ1-3, the V gene TRBV30; D call uncertain. In germline, CDR1 is GTSNPN, CDR2 SVGIG (reference sequence). Trimming left V 2 bases short and J 1 base short, with 12 bases between. CDR3 length: 15 residues. The CDR3 nucleotides read TGTGCCTGGAGTCCCCCGGGGAATTCTGGAAACACCATATATTTT. It yields the protein CAWSPPGNSGNTIYF.

V usage is TRBV5-1 and J usage is TRBJ2-5; 7 positions match TRBD2. The CDR3 consists of 17 residues. Germline lookup yields CDR1 SGHRS and CDR2 YFSETQ. V shed 0 bases, J shed 4 bases, and the junction held 12 bases outside the gene matches. CDR3 sequence reads: CASSLAGLAEGGETQYF. DNA of the CDR3: TGCGCCAGCAGCTTGGCCGGGCTAGCGGAGGGCGGAGAGACCCAGTACTTC. Using reference TRBV5-1 and TRBJ2-5 for the parts outside the CDR3, the full variable domain is KAGVTQTPRYLIKTRGQQVTLSCSPISGHRSVSWYQQTPGQGLQFLFEYFSETQRNKGNFPGRFSGRQFSNSRSEMNVSTLELGDSALYLCASSLAGLAEGGETQYFGPGTRLLVL.

J is TRBJ2-5 and V is TRBV3-1 (or the pseudogene TRBV3-2); weak D call: TRBD2 (5 bases). The V and J ends lost 0 bases and 3 bases respectively, with 14 bases between them. Germline V gene sequence: CDR1 LGHDT, CDR2 YNNKEL (reference sequence). The CDR3 consists of 16 residues. The CDR3 protein is CASSQDSGSGKETQYF. Written as DNA, the CDR3 is TGTGCCAGCAGCCAAGATAGTGGTTCGGGGAAAGAGACCCAGTACTTC.

The V gene is TRBV15, the J gene TRBJ1-5, with D unresolved. In germline, CDR1 is LNHNV, CDR2 YYDKDF (reference sequence). This CDR3 is 14 amino acids long. Trimming removed 4 bases from V and 0 bases from J, with 7 bases in between. The CDR3 bases are TGTGCCACCAGCAACACATATAGCAATCAGCCCCAGCATTTT. This codes for CATSNTYSNQPQHF.

The chain uses TRBV5-1 and TRBJ2-3; the D gene is possibly TRBD1 (5 bases). Looked up from germline, CDR1 is SGHRS and CDR2 is YFSETQ. The CDR3 has 15 residues. V dropped 4 bases and J dropped 1 base, with 13 bases sitting between them. The CDR3 loop is CASSPGHTGTDTQYF. CDR3 DNA: TGCGCCAGCAGCCCCGGACATACCGGCACAGATACGCAGTATTTT. Looking up the rest from reference TRBV5-1 and TRBJ2-3 gives the full variable domain: KAGVTQTPRYLIKTRGQQVTLSCSPISGHRSVSWYQQTPGQGLQFLFEYFSETQRNKGNFPGRFSGRQFSNSRSEMNVSTLELGDSALYLCASSPGHTGTDTQYFGPGTRLTVL.

This clone occurred once. The V gene is TRBV11-2, the J gene TRBJ1-2, with 7 positions matching TRBD1. Looked up from germline, CDR1 is SGHAT and CDR2 is FQNNGV. Losses at the gene ends were 1 base for V and 6 bases for J; bases not matched to a gene: 5. The CDR3 is 14 amino acids. DNA of the CDR3: TGTGCCAGCAGCTTAGGACAGGGAGAAGATGGCTACACCTTC. Its translation is CASSLGQGEDGYTF.

This chain links TRBV29-1 with TRBJ2-1, with D possibly TRBD2 on 6 matching bases. There are 14 residues in the CDR3. The germline gives CDR1 SQVTM, CDR2 ANQGSEA. Trimming cost V 3 bases and J 9 bases, with 18 bases left between them. The CDR3 spells CSVERTTVQGEQFF. CDR3 coding DNA: TGCAGCGTTGAGAGGACTACTGTACAAGGTGAGCAGTTCTTC.

The chain employs TRBV5-4 and TRBJ2-3, with D tentatively TRBD1 (5 bases). Trimming took off 0 bases at V and 1 base at J, with 12 bases between the two ends. The CDR3 has 16 residues. CDR1 and CDR2 (germline): SGHNT, YYREEE (reference sequence). The CDR3 DNA follows: TGTGCCAGCAGCTTGGGTACCCAGGGCGGCACAGATACGCAGTATTTT. Protein: CASSLGTQGGTDTQYF.

The rearrangement uses TRBV5-1 and TRBJ2-5; 7 bases are a match to TRBD1. Germline V gene sequence: CDR1 SGHRS, CDR2 YFSETQ. The ends lost 0 bases at V and 7 bases at J; junction bases unmatched: 12. The CDR3 has 16 amino acids. CDR3 DNA sequence: TGCGCCAGCAGCTTGGCCAAGGGACAGTCGGCGGCGACCCAGTACTTC. Amino acid sequence: CASSLAKGQSAATQYF.

V is TRBV29-1 and J is TRBJ1-2, with 8 bases lining up with TRBD1. With V trimmed by 6 bases and J by 6 bases, 9 bases remained unmatched. The CDR3 covers 13 residues. The germline CDR1 and CDR2 sequences are SQVTM and ANQGSEA. The CDR3 nucleotides read TGCAGCGTCCCCTGGACAGGGCTTAATGGCTACACCTTC. Translation: CSVPWTGLNGYTF. Supplemented by reference TRBV29-1 and TRBJ1-2, the full variable domain reads SAVISQKPSRDICQRGTSLTIQCQVDSQVTMMFWYRQQPGQSLTLIATANQGSEATYESGFVIDKFPISRPNLTFSTLTVSNMSPEDSSIYLCSVPWTGLNGYTFGSGTRLTVV.